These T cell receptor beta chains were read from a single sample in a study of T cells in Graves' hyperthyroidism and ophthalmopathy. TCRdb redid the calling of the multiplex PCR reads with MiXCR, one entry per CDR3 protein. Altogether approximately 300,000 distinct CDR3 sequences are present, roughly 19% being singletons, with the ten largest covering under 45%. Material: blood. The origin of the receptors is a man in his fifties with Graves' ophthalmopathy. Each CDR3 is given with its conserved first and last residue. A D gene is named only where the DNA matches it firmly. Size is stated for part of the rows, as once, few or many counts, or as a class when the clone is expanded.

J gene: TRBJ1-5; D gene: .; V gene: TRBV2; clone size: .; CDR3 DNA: TGTGCCAGCAGCTTAGCGAGGGGGTTCAATCAGCCCCAGCATTTT; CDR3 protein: CASSLARGFNQPQHF
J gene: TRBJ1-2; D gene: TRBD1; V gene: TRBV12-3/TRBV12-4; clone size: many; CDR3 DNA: TGTGCCAGCAGTTTTCGTGCAGGGGGCACCGCTAACTATGGCTACACCTTC; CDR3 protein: CASSFRAGGTANYGYTF
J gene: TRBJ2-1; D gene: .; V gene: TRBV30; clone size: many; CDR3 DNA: TGTGCCTGGAGTGAAGGGCCGGAGCAGTTCTTC; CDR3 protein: CAWSEGPEQFF
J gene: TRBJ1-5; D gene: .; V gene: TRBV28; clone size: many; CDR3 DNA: TGTGCCAGCATCGGGGGCTCCAATCAGCCCCAGCATTTT; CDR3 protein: CASIGGSNQPQHF
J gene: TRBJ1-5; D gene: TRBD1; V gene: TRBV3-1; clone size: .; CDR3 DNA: TGTGCCAGCAGCCAGGGTGGACAGGGCGTACAGCCCCAGCATTTT; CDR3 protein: CASSQGGQGVQPQHF
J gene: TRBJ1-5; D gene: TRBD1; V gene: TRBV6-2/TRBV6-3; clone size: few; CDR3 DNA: TGTGCCAGCAGTTATGGCAGGGGGCGCAATCAGCCCCAGCATTTT; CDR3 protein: CASSYGRGRNQPQHF
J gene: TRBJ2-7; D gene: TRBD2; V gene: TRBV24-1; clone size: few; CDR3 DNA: TGTGCCACCAGTGGTAGCGGGACTTCCTACGAGCAGTACTTC; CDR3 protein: CATSGSGTSYEQYF
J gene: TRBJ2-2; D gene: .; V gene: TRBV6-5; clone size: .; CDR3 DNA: TGTGCCAGCAGTTACTCCCGGTTTGGGGCGGACACCGGGGAGCTGTTTTTT; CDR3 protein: CASSYSRFGADTGELFF
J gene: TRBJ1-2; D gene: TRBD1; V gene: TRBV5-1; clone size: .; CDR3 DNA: TGCGCCAGCAGCTCCGGGACAGGGGGTTTGGGCTATGGCTACACCTTC; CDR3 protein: CASSSGTGGLGYGYTF
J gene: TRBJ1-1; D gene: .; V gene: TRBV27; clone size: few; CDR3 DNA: TGTGCCAGCAGTTTTTTGTCCCCCAAGGGGGAGGAAGCTTTCTTT; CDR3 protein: CASSFLSPKGEEAFF
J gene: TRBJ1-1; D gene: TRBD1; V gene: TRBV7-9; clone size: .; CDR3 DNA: TGTGCCAGCAGCGTTAGCTCGGGACAGGCAGTGACCCACCGAGAGAACACTGAAGCTTTCTTT; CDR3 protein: CASSVSSGQAVTHRENTEAFF
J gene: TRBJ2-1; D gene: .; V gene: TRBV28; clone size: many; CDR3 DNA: TGTGCCAGCAGCCCCGAGGGTGAGCAGTTCTTC; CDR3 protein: CASSPEGEQFF
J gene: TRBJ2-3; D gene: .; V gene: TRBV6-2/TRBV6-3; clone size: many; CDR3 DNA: TGTGCCAGCAGTTACGGGGAGAATGCAGATACGCAGTATTTT; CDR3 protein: CASSYGENADTQYF
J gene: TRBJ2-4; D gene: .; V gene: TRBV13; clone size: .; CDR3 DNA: TGTGCCAGCAGCCAATCCTCCAAAAACATTCAGTACTTC; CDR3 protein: CASSQSSKNIQYF
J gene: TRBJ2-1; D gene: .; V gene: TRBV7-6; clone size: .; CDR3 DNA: TGTGCCAGTAGCTTAGGGGGACTCCTCAATGAGCAGTTCTTC; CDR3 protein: CASSLGGLLNEQFF
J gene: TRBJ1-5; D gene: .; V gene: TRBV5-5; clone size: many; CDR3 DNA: TGTGCCAGCAGCCTGGACGGGGGAAGCAATCAGCCCCAGCATTTT; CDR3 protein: CASSLDGGSNQPQHF
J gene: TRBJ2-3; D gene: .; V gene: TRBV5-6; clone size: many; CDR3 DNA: TGTGCCAGCAGGGCGCAGGGACATTCCACAGATACGCAGTATTTT; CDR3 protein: CASRAQGHSTDTQYF
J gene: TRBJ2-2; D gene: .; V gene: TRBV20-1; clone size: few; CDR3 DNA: TGCAGTGCTAGAGAGGCGGAGAGGGACACCGGGGAGCTGTTTTTT; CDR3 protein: CSAREAERDTGELFF
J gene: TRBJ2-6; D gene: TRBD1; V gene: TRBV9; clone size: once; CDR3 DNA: TGTGCCAGCAGCCTCAGGGGACAGTCCCTCTCTGGGGCCAACGTCCTGACTTTC; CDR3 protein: CASSLRGQSLSGANVLTF
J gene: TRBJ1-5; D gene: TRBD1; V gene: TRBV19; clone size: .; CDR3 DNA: TGTGCCAGTAGTATAGGCGGGACAGGGGGCGTAGGGCAGCCCCAGCATTTT; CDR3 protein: CASSIGGTGGVGQPQHF
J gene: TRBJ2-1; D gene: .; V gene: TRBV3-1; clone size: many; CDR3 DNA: TGTGCCAGCAGCCAAGGGGGGGCAAGTGAGCAGTTCTTC; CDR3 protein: CASSQGGASEQFF
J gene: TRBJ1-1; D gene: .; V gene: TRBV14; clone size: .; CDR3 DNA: TGTGCCAGCAGCCAAGCCGGCACGATGAACACTGAAGCTTTCTTT; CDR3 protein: CASSQAGTMNTEAFF
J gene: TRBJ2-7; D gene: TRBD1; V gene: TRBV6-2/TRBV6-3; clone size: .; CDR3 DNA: TGTGCCAGCAGACCTCGGTGGACAGGGGCGCTCTACGAGCAGTACTTC; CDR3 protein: CASRPRWTGALYEQYF
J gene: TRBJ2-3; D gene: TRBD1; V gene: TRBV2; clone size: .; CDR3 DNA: TGTGCCAGCGGTTCCAGGACAGGTACAGATACGCAGTATTTT; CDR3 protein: CASGSRTGTDTQYF
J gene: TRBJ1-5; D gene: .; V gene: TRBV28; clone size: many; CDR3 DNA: TGTGCCAGCAGTTCCCCACTGGGGCAGCCCCAGCATTTT; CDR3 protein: CASSSPLGQPQHF
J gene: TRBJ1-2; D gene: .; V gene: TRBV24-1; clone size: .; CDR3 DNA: TGTGCCACCAGTGAGGCCGGAAATAACTATGGCTACACCTTC; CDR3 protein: CATSEAGNNYGYTF
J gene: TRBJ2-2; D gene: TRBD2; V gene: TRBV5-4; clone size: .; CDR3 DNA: TGTGCCAGCAGCTTCCAAACGGGAGGAGCCGGGGAGCTGTTTTTT; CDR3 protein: CASSFQTGGAGELFF
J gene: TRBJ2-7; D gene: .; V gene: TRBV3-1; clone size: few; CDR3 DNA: TGTGCCAGCAGCCATCCCGGGCCCGGCGGGCAGTACTTC; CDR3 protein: CASSHPGPGGQYF
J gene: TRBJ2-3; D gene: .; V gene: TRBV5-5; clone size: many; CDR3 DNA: TGTGCCAGCAGCTTTTCCGGACAGATGACAGATACGCAGTATTTT; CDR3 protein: CASSFSGQMTDTQYF
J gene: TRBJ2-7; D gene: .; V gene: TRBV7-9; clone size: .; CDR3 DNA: TGTGCCAGCAGCCAAAGGCAGATGGACGAGCAGTACTTC; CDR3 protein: CASSQRQMDEQYF
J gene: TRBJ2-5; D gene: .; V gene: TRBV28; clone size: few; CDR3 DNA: TGTGCCAGCAGTTTTAATTTGTGGGCCGAACAAGAGACCCAGTACTTC; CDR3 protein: CASSFNLWAEQETQYF
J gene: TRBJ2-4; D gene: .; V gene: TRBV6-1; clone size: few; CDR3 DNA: TGTGCCAGCAGTGAAAGGGGATCGGCCAAAAACATTCAGTACTTC; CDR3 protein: CASSERGSAKNIQYF
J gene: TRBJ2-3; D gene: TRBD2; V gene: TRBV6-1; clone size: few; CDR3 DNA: TGTGCCAGCAGCCCCCGCTTTTGGGGTAGCGGGATTACAGATACGCAGTATTTT; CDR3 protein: CASSPRFWGSGITDTQYF
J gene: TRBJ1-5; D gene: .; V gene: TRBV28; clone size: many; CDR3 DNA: TGTGCCAGCAGTTCGCGGTTAGAGCAGCCCCAGCATTTT; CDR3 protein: CASSSRLEQPQHF
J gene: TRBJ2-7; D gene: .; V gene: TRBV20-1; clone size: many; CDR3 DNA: TGCAGTGCTAGTCACTCGTGGGCCTACGAGCAGTACTTC; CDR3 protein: CSASHSWAYEQYF
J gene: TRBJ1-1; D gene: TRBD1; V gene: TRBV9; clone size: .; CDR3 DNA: TGTGCCAGCAGCGTAGGGGGGACAGGTAGGCCCAGCACTGAAGCTTTCTTT; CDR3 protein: CASSVGGTGRPSTEAFF
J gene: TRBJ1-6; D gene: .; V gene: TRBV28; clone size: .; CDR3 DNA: TGTGCCAGCAGTTACGACAGAAATTCACCCCTCCACTTT; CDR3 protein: CASSYDRNSPLHF
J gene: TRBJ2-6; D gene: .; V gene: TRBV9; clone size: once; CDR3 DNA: TGTGCCAGCAGCGTAAGTGGGTTCTCTGGGGCCAACGTCCTGACTTTC; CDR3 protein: CASSVSGFSGANVLTF
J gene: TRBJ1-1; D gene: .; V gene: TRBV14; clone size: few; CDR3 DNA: TGTGCCAGCAGCCAAGATCAGCCCGGACCATCCGGGGCTTTCTTT; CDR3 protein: CASSQDQPGPSGAFF
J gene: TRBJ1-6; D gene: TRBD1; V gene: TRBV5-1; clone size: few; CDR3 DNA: TGCGCCAGCAGCACAGGGGGCGGGAATTCACCCCTCCACTTT; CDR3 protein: CASSTGGGNSPLHF
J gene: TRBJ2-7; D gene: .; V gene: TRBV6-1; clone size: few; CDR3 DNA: TGTGCCAGCAACCCCGGAGACTCCTACGAGCAGTACTTC; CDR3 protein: CASNPGDSYEQYF
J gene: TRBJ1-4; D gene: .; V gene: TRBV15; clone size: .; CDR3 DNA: TGTGCCACCAGCAGACTCAAGGTTGAAAAACTGTTTTTT; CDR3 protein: CATSRLKVEKLFF
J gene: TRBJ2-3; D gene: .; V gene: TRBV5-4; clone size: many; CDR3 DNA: TGTGCCAGCAGCTTGCCCGGGGTCCACACAGATACGCAGTATTTT; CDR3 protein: CASSLPGVHTDTQYF
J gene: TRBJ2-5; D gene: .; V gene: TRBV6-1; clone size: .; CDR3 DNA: TGTGCCAGCAGGCCAACTAGAGAGGTAGAGACCCAGTACTTC; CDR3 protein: CASRPTREVETQYF
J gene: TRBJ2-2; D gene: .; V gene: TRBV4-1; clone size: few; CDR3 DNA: TGCGCCAGCAGCCAAGATCAGGCAGGCGCGAACACCGGGGAGCTGTTTTTT; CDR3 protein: CASSQDQAGANTGELFF
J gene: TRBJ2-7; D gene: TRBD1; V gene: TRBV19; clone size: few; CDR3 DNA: TGTGCCAGTAGGGCACCGAGGGGGCCTACCTACGAGCAGTACTTC; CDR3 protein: CASRAPRGPTYEQYF
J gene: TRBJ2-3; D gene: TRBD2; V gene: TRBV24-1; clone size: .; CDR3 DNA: TGTGCCACCAGTCATCAGGTGCGGGGGGCCACAGATACGCAGTATTTT; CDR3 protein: CATSHQVRGATDTQYF
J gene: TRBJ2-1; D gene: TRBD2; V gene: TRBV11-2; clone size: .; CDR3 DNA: TGTGCCAGCAGCTTAGATCGGGGCCGATTACCGGGGGGTGAGCAGTTCTTC; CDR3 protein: CASSLDRGRLPGGEQFF
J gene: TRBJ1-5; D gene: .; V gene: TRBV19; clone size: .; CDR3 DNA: TGTGCCAGTAGTATATACGGGACGGAAAATAGCAATCAGCCCCAGCATTTT; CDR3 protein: CASSIYGTENSNQPQHF
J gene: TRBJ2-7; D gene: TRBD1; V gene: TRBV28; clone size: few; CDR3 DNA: TGTGCCAGCAGGGCGGGACAGGGGGTTTCCTACGAGCAGTACTTC; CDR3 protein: CASRAGQGVSYEQYF
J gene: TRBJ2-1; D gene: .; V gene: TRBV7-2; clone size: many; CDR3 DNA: TGTGCCAGCAGCCATAGGTCGTCGGTTAACAATGAGCAGTTCTTC; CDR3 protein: CASSHRSSVNNEQFF
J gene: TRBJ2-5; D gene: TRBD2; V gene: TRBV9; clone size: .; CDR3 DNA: TGTGCCAGCAGCGTAGCTGGGACTAGCCGTGAGACCCAGTACTTC; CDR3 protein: CASSVAGTSRETQYF
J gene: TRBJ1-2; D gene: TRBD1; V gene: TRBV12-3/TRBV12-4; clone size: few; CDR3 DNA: TGTGCCAGCAGTTTGGGACAGGCTCTTAGTGGCTACACCTTC; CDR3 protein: CASSLGQALSGYTF
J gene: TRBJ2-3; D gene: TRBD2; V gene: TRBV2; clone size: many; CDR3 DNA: TGTGCCAGCAGTCTTCCTGCTAGCGGGAGGGGCACAGATACGCAGTATTTT; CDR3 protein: CASSLPASGRGTDTQYF
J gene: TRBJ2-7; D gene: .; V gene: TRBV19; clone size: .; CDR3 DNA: TGTGCCAGTAGTCCCCAAAGAGCGGCCCTCACCCTATTTACCTACGAGCAGTACTTC; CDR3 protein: CASSPQRAALTLFTYEQYF